Below, one T cell receptor (beta chain) is given with its context. The data were taken from a study of blood T cell repertoires in COVID-19. Assay used: immunoSEQ multiplex PCR; TCRdb lists only in-frame clones, some missing. The sample lists fewer than 250,000 clones; roughly 86% were seen once. The TCR originated in a man over 45 with acute or convalescent COVID-19. The sequenced sample consisted of peripheral blood.

CDR3 sequence: CASSISRSRSYEQYF. CDR3 nucleotides: TGTGCCAGTAGTATTTCCAGGTCACGGTCCTACGAGCAGTACTTC. The chain is built from TRBV19 and TRBJ2-7; no clear D gene. Between the trimmed V and J ends, which lost 3 bases and 1 base, there was a span of 13 bases. The CDR3 loop spans 15 amino acids. Germline CDR1 is LNHDA and CDR2 is SQIVND (reference sequence).